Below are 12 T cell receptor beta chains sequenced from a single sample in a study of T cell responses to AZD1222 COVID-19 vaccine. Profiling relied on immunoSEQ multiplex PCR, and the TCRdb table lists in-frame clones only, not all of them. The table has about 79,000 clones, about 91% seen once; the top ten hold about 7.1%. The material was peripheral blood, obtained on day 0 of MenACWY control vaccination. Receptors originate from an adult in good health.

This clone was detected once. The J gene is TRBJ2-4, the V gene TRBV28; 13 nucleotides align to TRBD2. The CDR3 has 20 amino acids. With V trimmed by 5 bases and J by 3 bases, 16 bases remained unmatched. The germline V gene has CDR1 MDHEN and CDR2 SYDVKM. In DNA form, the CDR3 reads TGTGCCAGCAGTCCCCTACAACTAGCGGGAGGGCCGTCCGGCAAAAACATTCAGTACTTC. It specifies CASSPLQLAGGPSGKNIQYF.

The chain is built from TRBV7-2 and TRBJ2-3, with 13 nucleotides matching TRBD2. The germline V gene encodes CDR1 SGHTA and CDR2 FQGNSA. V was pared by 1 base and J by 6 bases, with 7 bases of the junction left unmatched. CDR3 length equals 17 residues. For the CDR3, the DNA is TGTGCCAGCAGCTTAGAAGGGACTAGCGGGATGTGGGATACGCAGTATTTT. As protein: CASSLEGTSGMWDTQYF.

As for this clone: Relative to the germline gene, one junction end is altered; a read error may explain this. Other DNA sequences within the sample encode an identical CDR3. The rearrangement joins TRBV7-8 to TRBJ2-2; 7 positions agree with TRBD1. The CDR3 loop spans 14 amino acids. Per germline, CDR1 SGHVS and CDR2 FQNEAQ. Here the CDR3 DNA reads TGTGCCAGCAGCCTGCGACAGGGAGTCGGGGAGCTATTTTTT. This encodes CASSLRQGVGELFF.

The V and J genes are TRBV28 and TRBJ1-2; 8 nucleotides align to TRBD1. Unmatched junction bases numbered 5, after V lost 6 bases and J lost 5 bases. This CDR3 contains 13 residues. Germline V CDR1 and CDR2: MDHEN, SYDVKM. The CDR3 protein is CASRTGQGYGYTF. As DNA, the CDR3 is TGTGCCAGCAGGACCGGACAGGGATATGGCTACACCTTC.

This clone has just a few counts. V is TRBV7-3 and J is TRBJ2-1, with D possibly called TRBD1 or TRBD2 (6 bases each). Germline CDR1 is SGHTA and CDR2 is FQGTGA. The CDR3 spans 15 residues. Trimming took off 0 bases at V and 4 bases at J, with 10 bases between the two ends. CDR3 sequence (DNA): TGTGCCAGCAGCTTAACGGGGGGCGTGTACAATGAGCAGTTCTTC. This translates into CASSLTGGVYNEQFF.

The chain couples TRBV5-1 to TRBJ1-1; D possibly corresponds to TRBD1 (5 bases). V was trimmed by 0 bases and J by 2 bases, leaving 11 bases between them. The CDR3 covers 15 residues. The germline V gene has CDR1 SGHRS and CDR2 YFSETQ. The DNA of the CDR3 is TGCGCCAGCAGCTTGGCCATTGGGACCAACACTGAAGCTTTCTTT. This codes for CASSLAIGTNTEAFF. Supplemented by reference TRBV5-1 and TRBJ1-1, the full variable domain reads KAGVTQTPRYLIKTRGQQVTLSCSPISGHRSVSWYQQTPGQGLQFLFEYFSETQRNKGNFPGRFSGRQFSNSRSEMNVSTLELGDSALYLCASSLAIGTNTEAFFGQGTRLTVV.

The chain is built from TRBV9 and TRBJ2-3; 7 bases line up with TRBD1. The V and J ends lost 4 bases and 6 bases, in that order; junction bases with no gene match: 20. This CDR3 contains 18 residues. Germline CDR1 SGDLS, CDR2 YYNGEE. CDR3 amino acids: CASSPLSRDSRGLDTQYF. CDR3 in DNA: TGTGCCAGCAGCCCGTTAAGCCGGGACAGCCGGGGTTTGGATACGCAGTATTTT.

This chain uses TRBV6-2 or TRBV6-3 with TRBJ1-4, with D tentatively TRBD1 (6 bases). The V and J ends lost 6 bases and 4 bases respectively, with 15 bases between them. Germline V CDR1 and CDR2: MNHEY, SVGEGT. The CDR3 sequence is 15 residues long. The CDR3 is CASSRRTANNEKLFF. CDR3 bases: TGTGCCAGCAGCCGCCGGACAGCTAATAATGAAAAACTGTTTTTT.

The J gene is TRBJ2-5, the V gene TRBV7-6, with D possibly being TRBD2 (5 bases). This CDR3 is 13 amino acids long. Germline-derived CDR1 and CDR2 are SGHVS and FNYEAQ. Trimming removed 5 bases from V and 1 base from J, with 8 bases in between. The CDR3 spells CASSAGAQETQYF. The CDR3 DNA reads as TGTGCCAGCAGCGCGGGTGCCCAAGAGACCCAGTACTTC. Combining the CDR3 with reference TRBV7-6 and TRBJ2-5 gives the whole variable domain GAGVSQSPRYKVTKRGQDVALRCDPISGHVSLYWYRQALGQGPEFLTYFNYEAQQDKSGLPNDRFSAERPEGSISTLTIQRTEQRDSAMYRCASSAGAQETQYFGPGTRLLVL.

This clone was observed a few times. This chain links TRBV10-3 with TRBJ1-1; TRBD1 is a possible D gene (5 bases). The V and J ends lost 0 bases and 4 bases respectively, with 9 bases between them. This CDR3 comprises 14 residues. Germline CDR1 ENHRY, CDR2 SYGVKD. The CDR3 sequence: CAISESWGGTEAFF. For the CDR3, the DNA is TGTGCCATCAGTGAGTCGTGGGGGGGCACTGAAGCTTTCTTT.

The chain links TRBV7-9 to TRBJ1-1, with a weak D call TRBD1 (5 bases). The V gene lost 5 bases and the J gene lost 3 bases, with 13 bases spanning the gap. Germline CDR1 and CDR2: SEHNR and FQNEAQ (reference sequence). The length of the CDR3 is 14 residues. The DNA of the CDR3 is TGTGCCAGCAGCGCCCAGGGTCGGGACACTGAAGCTTTCTTT. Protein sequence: CASSAQGRDTEAFF.

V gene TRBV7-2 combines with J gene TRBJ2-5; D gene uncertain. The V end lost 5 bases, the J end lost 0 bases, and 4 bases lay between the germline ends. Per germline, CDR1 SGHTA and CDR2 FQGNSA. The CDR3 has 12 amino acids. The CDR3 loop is CASSAYQETQYF. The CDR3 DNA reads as TGTGCCAGCAGCGCCTACCAAGAGACCCAGTACTTC.